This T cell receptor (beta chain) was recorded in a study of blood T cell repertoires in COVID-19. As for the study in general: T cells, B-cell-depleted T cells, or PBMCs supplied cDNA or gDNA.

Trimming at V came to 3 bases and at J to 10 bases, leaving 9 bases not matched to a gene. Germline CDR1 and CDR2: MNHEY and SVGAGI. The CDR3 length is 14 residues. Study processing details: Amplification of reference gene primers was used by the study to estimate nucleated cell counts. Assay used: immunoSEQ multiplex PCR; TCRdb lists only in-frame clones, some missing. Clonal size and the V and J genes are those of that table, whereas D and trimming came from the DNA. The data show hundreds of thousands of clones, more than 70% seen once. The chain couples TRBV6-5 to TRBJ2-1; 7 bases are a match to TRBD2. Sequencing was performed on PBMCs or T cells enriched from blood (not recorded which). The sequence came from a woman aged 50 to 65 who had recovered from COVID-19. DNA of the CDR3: TGTGCCAGCAGTTATCGCGGGAGCGGCCAAGAGCAGTTCTTC. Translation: CASSYRGSGQEQFF.